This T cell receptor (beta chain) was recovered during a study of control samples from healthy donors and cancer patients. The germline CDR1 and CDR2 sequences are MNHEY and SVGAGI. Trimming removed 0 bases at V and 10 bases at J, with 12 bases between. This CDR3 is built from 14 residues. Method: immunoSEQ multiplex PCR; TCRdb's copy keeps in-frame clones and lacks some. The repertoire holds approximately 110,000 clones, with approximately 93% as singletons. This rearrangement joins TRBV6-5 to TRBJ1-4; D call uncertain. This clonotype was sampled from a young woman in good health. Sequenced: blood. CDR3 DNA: TGTGCCAGCAGTTACTCACAGACTCGCCTAAAACTGTTTTTT. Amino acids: CASSYSQTRLKLFF.